Shown below are 4 T cell receptor beta chains from a single sample sequenced in a study of early T cells in non-severe SARS-CoV-2 infection. Via MiXCR, TCRdb re-called the 5' RACE reads, giving one row per CDR3 protein. Of about 40,000 distinct CDR3 sequences detected, about 8% appear once; the ten largest clones hold 12%. The sample consisted of whole blood, taken at baseline. The receptors originated from an adult who was a healthcare worker with PCR-confirmed SARS-CoV-2 infection or an uninfected control (not recorded which).

This clonotype has just a few counts. Here the CDR3 DNA reads TGTGCCAGCAGCTTAGAAAGGGGTGGGGAGCAGTACTTC. This translates into CASSLERGGEQYF. V usage is TRBV7-7 and J usage is TRBJ2-7; perhaps TRBD1 as D (5 bases). CDR1 is SSHAT, CDR2 FNYEAQ, per germline (reference sequence). The CDR3 is 13 amino acids. V gave up 1 base and J gave up 7 bases, with 11 bases separating them.

This clonotype has a count of ten or more. This chain links TRBV14 with TRBJ2-7; D unclear. This CDR3 region has 12 residues. V gave up 5 bases and J gave up 4 bases, with 9 bases separating them. CDR1 is SGHDN, CDR2 FVKESK, per germline. CDR3 in amino acids: CASSRTFYEQYF. The CDR3 coding sequence is TGTGCCAGCAGCAGAACCTTTTACGAGCAGTACTTC.

This clonotype came up a few times. This rearrangement joins TRBV10-2 to TRBJ2-3; 16 bases map to TRBD2. The V gene's germline CDR1 is WSHSY and CDR2 SAAADI. This CDR3 has 19 residues. The ends lost 8 bases at V and 5 bases at J; junction bases unmatched: 16. The CDR3: CASPYPGLAGGSLGDTQYF. CDR3 bases: TGCGCCAGCCCCTATCCGGGACTAGCGGGGGGGAGTTTGGGAGATACGCAGTATTTT.

This clonotype was picked up many times. The chain recombines TRBV4-3 with TRBJ2-1; TRBD2 matches 7 bases. This CDR3 has 15 amino acids. V gave up 4 bases and J gave up 3 bases; unmatched junction bases: 6. Germline CDR1 and CDR2: LGHNA and YSLEER. The DNA for the CDR3 is TGCGCCAGCAGCCGAAGCGGGGACCGCTACAATGAGCAGTTCTTC. It specifies CASSRSGDRYNEQFF.